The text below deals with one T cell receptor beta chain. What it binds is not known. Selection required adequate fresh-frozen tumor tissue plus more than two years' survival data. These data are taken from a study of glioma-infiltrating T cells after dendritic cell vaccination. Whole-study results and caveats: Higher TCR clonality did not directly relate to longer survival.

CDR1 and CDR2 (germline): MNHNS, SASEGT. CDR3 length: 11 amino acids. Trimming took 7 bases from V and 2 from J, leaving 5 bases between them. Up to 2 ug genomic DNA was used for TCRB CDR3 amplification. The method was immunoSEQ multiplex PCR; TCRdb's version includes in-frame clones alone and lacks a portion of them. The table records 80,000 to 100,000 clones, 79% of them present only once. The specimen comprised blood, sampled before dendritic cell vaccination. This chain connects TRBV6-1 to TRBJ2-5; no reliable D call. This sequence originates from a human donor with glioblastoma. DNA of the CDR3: TGTGCCAGCACCCCACAAGAGACCCAGTACTTC. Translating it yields CASTPQETQYF.